This T cell receptor (beta chain) was sequenced during a study of OX40 agonist ivuxolimab in advanced cancers. Study context: Every 2 weeks, patients got intravenous ivuxolimab at one of six dose levels (0.01-10 mg/kg). Broader study findings: Which antigen the expanded peripheral T cells recognized is unknown.

Libraries were prepared by immunoSEQ multiplex PCR; TCRdb keeps only in-frame clonotypes and omits some of them. The table lists 35,000 to 40,000 clones, around 86% of them singletons. The CDR3 has 15 amino acids. CDR1 is SGHTA and CDR2 is FQGTGA in the germline V gene. The V end lost 0 bases, the J end lost 3 bases, and 11 bases lay between the germline ends. In the case of this clone: Its specificity is unknown.

This specimen was CD4+ or CD8+ T cells sorted from blood, taken in a trial of the OX40 agonist ivuxolimab. The TCR was taken from an adult with an advanced solid tumor such as melanoma, head and neck, liver or kidney cancer. This chain uses TRBV7-3 with TRBJ1-1; D uncertain. The CDR3 is CASSLTGSEDTEAFF. The DNA for the CDR3 is TGTGCCAGCAGCTTAACTGGAAGTGAGGACACTGAAGCTTTCTTT.